The clone carrying this TCR beta chain was seen only once. This sample also contains other DNA sequences that code for the same CDR3. The data originate from a study of human thymus T cells. The protocol was immunoSEQ multiplex PCR, while the TCRdb copy is restricted to in-frame clones and leaves out a portion. Among 40,000 to 45,000 clones listed, 85% to 95% were seen once. Healthy Finnish infants having corrective surgery for congenital heart defects served as donors. During surgery, about 0.45-1 mL peripheral blood was drawn from four of eight donors. Genomic DNA was extracted from every available blood leukocyte. Trimming removed 5 bases from V and 3 bases from J; junction bases left unmatched: 3. The CDR3 has 14 residues. CDR1 LNHDA and CDR2 SQIVND come from the germline V gene (reference sequence).

The V gene is TRBV19, the J gene TRBJ2-7, with 11 positions matching TRBD1. This clonotype originated in a boy under three years old with a congenital heart defect but otherwise immunologically healthy. Specimen: blood. CDR3 in amino acids: CASSPGTGGYEQYF. The CDR3 DNA reads TGTGCCAGTAGTCCCGGGACAGGGGGCTACGAGCAGTACTTC.